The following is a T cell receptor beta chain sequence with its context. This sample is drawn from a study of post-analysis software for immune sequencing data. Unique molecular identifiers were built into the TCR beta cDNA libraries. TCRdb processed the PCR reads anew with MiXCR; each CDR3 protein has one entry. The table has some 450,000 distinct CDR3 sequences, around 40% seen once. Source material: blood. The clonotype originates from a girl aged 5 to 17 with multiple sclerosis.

The CDR3 coding sequence is TGTGCCAGCAGTTCAATTAACCGGGACACGACTCGCTCCTACGAGCAGTACTTC. Translation gives CASSSINRDTTRSYEQYF. The V and J genes are TRBV28 and TRBJ2-7; weak D call: TRBD1 (6 bases). CDR3 length equals 18 residues. Germline CDR1 and CDR2: MDHEN and SYDVKM. Trimming shortened V by 4 bases and J by 0 bases, and 22 bases separated the two germline ends. The whole variable domain, remainder taken from reference TRBV28 and TRBJ2-7, is DVKVTQSSRYLVKRTGEKVFLECVQDMDHENMFWYRQDPGLGLRLIYFSYDVKMKEKGDIPEGYSVSREKKERFSLILESASTNQTSMYLCASSSINRDTTRSYEQYFGPGTRLTVT.